There are a few counts of the clone carrying this T cell receptor (beta chain). Its specificity is not known. RNA extraction used unfractionated whole blood as the source of total RNA. The sample comes from a study of human T cells and chemical hapten exposure. Regarding the study as a whole: With DPC sensitization, TCRs exceeding 1 in 1000 frequency showed no change.

For the library, individual cDNA molecules each received unique molecular identifiers. Methods used by the authors: A typical sample had 75,000 to 100,000 TCRs, with about 23,224 to 750,000 overall. From the 5' RACE reads, TCRdb called clonotypes with MiXCR, one entry per CDR3 protein. The V and J calls were determined by TCRdb, not by the authors. The sample contains 110,000 or so distinct CDR3 sequences, roughly a fifth of which appear only once. V was pared by 4 bases and J by 6 bases, with 19 bases between. The CDR3 consists of 16 residues. Germline V CDR1 and CDR2: MNHEY, SMNVEV (reference sequence).

This receptor was taken from a human donor in good health. V gene TRBV27 combines with J gene TRBJ1-5; D is possibly TRBD1 (5 bases). The CDR3 coding sequence is TGTGCCAGCAGTTCCCGTGGGGACCACTTGTTTCAGCCCCAGCATTTT. Translating gives CASSSRGDHLFQPQHF.